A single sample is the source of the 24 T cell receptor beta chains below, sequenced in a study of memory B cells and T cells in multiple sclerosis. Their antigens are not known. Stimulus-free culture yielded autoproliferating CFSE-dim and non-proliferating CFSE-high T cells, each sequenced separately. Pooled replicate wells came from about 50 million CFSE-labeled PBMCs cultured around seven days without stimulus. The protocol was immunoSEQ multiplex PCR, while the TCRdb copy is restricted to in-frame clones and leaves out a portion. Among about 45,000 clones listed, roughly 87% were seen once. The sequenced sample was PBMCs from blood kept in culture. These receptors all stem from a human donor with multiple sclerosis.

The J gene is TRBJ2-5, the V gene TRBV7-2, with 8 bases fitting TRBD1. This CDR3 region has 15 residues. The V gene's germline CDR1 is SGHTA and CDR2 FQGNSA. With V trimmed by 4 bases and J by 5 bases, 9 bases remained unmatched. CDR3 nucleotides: TGTGCCAGCAGCTCTGGGGGACAGGTGGCGGAGACCCAGTACTTC. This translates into CASSSGGQVAETQYF. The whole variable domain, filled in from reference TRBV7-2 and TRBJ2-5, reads GAGVSQSPSNKVTEKGKDVELRCDPISGHTALYWYRQSLGQGLEFLIYFQGNSAPDKSGLPSDRFSAERTGGSVSTLTIQRTQQEDSAVYLCASSSGGQVAETQYFGPGTRLLVL.

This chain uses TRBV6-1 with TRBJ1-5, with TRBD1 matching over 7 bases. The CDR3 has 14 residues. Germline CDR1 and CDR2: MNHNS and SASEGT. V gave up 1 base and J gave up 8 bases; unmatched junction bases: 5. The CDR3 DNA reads TGTGCCAGCAGTGAAGGGGGACAGTGGAAGCCCCAGCATTTT. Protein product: CASSEGGQWKPQHF.

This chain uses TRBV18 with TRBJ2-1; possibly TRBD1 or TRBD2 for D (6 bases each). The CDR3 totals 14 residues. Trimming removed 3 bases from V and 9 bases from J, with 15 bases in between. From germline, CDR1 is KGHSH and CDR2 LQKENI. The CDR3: CASSPATGRFEQFF. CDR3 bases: TGTGCCAGCTCACCCGCCACAGGGAGGTTTGAGCAGTTCTTC.

Here the CDR3 reads CSAWDRQGYTF. The CDR3 nucleotides are TGCAGTGCCTGGGACAGGCAAGGCTACACCTTC. The chain combines TRBV20-1 with TRBJ1-2, with 8 bases fitting TRBD1. This CDR3 contains 11 residues. Looked up from germline, CDR1 is DFQATT and CDR2 is SNEGSKA (reference sequence). After removal of 6 bases from V and 8 bases from J, the junction contained 5 bases not matched to a gene.

The CDR3 DNA reads TGTGCCAGCAGGAGGAGCGGGGGGGCCCCAGATACGCAGTATTTT. This encodes CASRRSGGAPDTQYF. The chain carries TRBV6-5 and TRBJ2-3; 10 bases match TRBD2. V dropped 6 bases and J dropped 4; count of bases not matched to a gene: 7. This CDR3 region has 15 residues. The germline V gene encodes CDR1 MNHEY and CDR2 SVGAGI.

CDR3 sequence (DNA): TGTGCCAGCAGTGAAGTAGACGGTAATGAAAAACTGTTTTTT. Translating gives CASSEVDGNEKLFF. The rearrangement joins TRBV2 to TRBJ1-4; D is ambiguous. This CDR3 spans 14 amino acids. The V end lost 1 base, the J end lost 4 bases, and 7 bases lay between the germline ends. Germline CDR1 is SNHLY and CDR2 is FYNNEI.

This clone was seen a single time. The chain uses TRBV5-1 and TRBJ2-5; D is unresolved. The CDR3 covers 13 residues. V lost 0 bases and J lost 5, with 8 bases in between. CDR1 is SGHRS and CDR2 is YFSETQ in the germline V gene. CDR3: CASSLGGFETQYF. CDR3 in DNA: TGCGCCAGCAGCTTGGGTGGGTTTGAGACCCAGTACTTC.

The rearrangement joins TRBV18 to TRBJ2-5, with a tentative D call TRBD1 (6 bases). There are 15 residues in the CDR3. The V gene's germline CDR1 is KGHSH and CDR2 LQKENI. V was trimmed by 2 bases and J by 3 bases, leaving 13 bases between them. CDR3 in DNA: TGTGCCAGCTCACCATCGGGACACCGGAAAGAGACCCAGTACTTC. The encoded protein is CASSPSGHRKETQYF.

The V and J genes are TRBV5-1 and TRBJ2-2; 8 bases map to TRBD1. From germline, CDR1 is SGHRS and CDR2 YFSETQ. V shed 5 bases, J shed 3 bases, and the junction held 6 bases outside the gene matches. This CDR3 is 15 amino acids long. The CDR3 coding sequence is TGCGCCAGCAGTTGGGGACAGGAGGACACCGGGGAGCTGTTTTTT. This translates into CASSWGQEDTGELFF.

CDR3 amino acids: CASSFRPPQFGVETQYF. CDR3 in DNA: TGTGCCAGCAGTTTTCGCCCCCCACAGTTTGGGGTAGAGACCCAGTACTTC. This chain connects TRBV27 to TRBJ2-5, with D unresolved. The germline V gene has CDR1 MNHEY and CDR2 SMNVEV (reference sequence). V gave up 3 bases and J gave up 4 bases, with 21 bases separating them. CDR3 size: 17 residues.

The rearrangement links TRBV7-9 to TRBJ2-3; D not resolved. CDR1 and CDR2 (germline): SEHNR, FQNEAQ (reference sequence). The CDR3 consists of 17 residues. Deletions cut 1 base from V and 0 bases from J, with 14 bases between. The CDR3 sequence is CASSLVVGSSSTDTQYF. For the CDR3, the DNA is TGTGCCAGCAGCTTAGTTGTGGGTAGCTCGAGCACAGATACGCAGTATTTT.

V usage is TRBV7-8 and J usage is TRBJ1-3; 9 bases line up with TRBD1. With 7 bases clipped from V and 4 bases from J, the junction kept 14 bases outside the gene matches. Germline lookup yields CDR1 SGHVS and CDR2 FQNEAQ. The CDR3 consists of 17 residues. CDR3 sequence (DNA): TGTGCCAGCAACCCCACAGCCGGGACAGGGACCGGAAACACCATATATTTT. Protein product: CASNPTAGTGTGNTIYF. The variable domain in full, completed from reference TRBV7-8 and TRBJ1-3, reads GAGVSQSPRYKVAKRGQDVALRCDPISGHVSLFWYQQALGQGPEFLTYFQNEAQLDKSGLPSDRFFAERPEGSVSTLKIQRTQQEDSAVYLCASNPTAGTGTGNTIYFGEGSWLTVV.

CDR3 region: CAWTRKAYEQYF. The CDR3 DNA reads as TGTGCCTGGACCCGCAAGGCCTACGAGCAGTACTTC. The genes are TRBV30 and TRBJ2-7; D uncertain. This CDR3 contains 12 residues. Trimming removed 4 bases from V and 2 bases from J, with 9 bases in between. Looked up from germline, CDR1 is GTSNPN and CDR2 is SVGIG (reference sequence).

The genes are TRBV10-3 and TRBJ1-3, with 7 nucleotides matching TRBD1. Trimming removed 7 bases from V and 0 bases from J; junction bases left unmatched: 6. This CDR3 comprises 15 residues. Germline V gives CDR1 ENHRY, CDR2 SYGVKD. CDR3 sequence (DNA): TGTGCCATCACAGTAGAGGGGGCCTCTGGAAACACCATATATTTT. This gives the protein CAITVEGASGNTIYF.

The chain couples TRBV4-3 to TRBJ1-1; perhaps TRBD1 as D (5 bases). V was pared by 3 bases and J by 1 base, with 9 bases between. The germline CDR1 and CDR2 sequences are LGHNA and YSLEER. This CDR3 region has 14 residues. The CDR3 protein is CASSHNRRNTEAFF. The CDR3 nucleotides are TGCGCCAGCAGCCACAACAGGAGGAACACTGAAGCTTTCTTT.

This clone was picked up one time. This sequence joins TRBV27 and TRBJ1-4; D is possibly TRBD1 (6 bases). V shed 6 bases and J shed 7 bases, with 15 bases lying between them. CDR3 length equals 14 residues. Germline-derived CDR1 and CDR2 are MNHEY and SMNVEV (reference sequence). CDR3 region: CASSRYRVVEKLFF. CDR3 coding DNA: TGTGCCAGCAGCCGCTACAGGGTTGTTGAAAAACTGTTTTTT.

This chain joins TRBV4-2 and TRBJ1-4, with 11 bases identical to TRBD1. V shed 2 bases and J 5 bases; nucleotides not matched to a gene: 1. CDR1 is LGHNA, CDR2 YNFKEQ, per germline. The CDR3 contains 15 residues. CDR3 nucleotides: TGTGCCAGCAGCCAACGGGACAGGGGGAATGAAAAACTGTTTTTT. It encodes CASSQRDRGNEKLFF.

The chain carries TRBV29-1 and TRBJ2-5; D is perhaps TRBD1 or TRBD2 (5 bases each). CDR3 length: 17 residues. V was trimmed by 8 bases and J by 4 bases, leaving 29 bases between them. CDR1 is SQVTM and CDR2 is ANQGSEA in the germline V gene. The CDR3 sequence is CSTGGRLEMRLGETQYF. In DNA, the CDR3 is TGCAGCACTGGGGGTAGACTTGAGATGCGGTTAGGAGAGACCCAGTACTTC.

This CDR3 reads CASSGQVGQPQHF. The CDR3 nucleotides are TGTGCCAGCAGTGGACAGGTTGGCCAGCCCCAGCATTTT. This sequence joins TRBV6-4 and TRBJ1-5; tentative D call: TRBD1 (6 bases). Per the germline V gene, CDR1 is MRHNA and CDR2 is SNTAGT. V dropped 4 bases and J dropped 7 bases, with 11 bases sitting between them. This CDR3 comprises 13 residues.

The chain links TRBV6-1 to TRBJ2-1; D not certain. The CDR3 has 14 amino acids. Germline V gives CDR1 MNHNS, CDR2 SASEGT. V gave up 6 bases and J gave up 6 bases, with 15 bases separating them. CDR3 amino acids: CASSILGSPNEQFF. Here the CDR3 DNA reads TGTGCCAGCAGCATCCTAGGGTCTCCCAATGAGCAGTTCTTC.

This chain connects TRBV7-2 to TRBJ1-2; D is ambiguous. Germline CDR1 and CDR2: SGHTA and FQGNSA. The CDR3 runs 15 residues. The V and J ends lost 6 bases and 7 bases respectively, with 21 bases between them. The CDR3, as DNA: TGTGCCAGCAGTCGCGGACTCCATCAGTCGGGTGGCTACACCTTC. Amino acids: CASSRGLHQSGGYTF.

The chain's CDR3 is CASSVAGFGEQYF. The CDR3 bases are TGTGCCAGCAGTGTGGCAGGATTCGGCGAGCAGTACTTC. This chain joins TRBV2 and TRBJ2-7; no firm D call. Deletions cut 4 bases from V and 6 bases from J, with 13 bases between. Germline V gene sequence: CDR1 SNHLY, CDR2 FYNNEI. This CDR3 contains 13 residues. The full variable domain, with the rest looked up from reference TRBV2 and TRBJ2-7, is EPEVTQTPSHQVTQMGQEVILRCVPISNHLYFYWYRQILGQKVEFLVSFYNNEISEKSEIFDDQFSVERPDGSNFTLKIRSTKLEDSAMYFCASSVAGFGEQYFGPGTRLTVT.

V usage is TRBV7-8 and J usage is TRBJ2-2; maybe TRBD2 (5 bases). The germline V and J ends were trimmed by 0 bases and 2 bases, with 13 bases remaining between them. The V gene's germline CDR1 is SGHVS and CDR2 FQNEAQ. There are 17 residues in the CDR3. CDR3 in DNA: TGTGCCAGCAGCTTAGCCTACGGGGTGGTTAACACCGGGGAGCTGTTTTTT. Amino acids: CASSLAYGVVNTGELFF.

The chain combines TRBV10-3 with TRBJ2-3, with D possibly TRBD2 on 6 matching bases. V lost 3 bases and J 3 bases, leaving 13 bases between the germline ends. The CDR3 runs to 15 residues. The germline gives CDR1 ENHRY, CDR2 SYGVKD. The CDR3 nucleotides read TGTGCCATCAGTGATAACGGGGGAGTGACAGATACGCAGTATTTT. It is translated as CAISDNGGVTDTQYF.